The 13 T cell receptor beta chains listed next were all sequenced from one sample in a study of blood T cell repertoires in COVID-19. Clones were sequenced by immunoSEQ multiplex PCR, and TCRdb holds only the in-frame ones, with some missing. Here the sample spans some 140,000 clones, roughly 86% being singletons. Sequenced sample: peripheral blood. Source of these receptors: a woman aged 45-65 years who had recovered from COVID-19.

The V call is TRBV27, the J call TRBJ2-1; 12 bases match TRBD2. Germline CDR1 and CDR2: MNHEY and SMNVEV (reference sequence). J lost 8 bases, V lost 3 bases, and 5 bases had no gene match. There are 15 residues in the CDR3. In DNA, the CDR3 is TGTGCCAGCAGTTTTTCTAGCGGGAGGGCCTATGAGCAGTTCTTC. This translates into CASSFSSGRAYEQFF.

This clone was detected once. The chain couples TRBV7-2 to TRBJ1-1; D call uncertain. The CDR3 extends over 12 amino acids. With 6 bases removed from V and 4 bases from J, the gap between germline ends came to 9 bases. Germline-derived CDR1 and CDR2 are SGHTA and FQGNSA. CDR3 nucleotides: TGTGCCAGCAGATCGCAGTTCACTGAAGCTTTCTTT. Translating gives CASRSQFTEAFF. Looking up the rest from reference TRBV7-2 and TRBJ1-1 gives the full variable domain: GAGVSQSPSNKVTEKGKDVELRCDPISGHTALYWYRQSLGQGLEFLIYFQGNSAPDKSGLPSDRFSAERTGGSVSTLTIQRTQQEDSAVYLCASRSQFTEAFFGQGTRLTVV.

V usage is TRBV4-1 and J usage is TRBJ2-1; D might be TRBD2 (6 bases). The CDR3 contains 18 residues. Deletions cut 2 bases from V and 8 bases from J, with 25 bases between. Looked up from germline, CDR1 is MGHRA and CDR2 is YSYEKL. The CDR3 DNA reads as TGCGCCAGCAGCCAACCCTGGAGCTTGGGGGGAGTGACGGATGAGCAGTTCTTC. It yields the protein CASSQPWSLGGVTDEQFF.

This chain joins TRBV18 and TRBJ1-1; no definite D call. The CDR3 sequence is 14 residues long. Germline assignment: CDR1 KGHSH and CDR2 LQKENI. V was shortened by 1 base and J by 1 base, with 7 bases between the two germline ends. The CDR3 reads CASSPLTRNTEAFF. CDR3 DNA sequence: TGTGCCAGCTCACCACTAACCAGGAACACTGAAGCTTTCTTT.

The CDR3 sequence is CASSLGAGVKNIQYF. CDR3 nucleotide sequence: TGCGCCAGCAGCTTGGGTGCAGGGGTCAAAAACATTCAGTACTTC. The chain carries TRBV5-1 and TRBJ2-4; D perhaps matches TRBD1 (6 bases). This CDR3 contains 15 residues. Per the germline V gene, CDR1 is SGHRS and CDR2 is YFSETQ. Trimming left V 0 bases short and J 3 bases short, with 10 bases between.

The rearrangement links TRBV29-1 to TRBJ2-2; TRBD1 aligns across 9 bases. There are 14 residues in the CDR3. Looked up from germline, CDR1 is SQVTM and CDR2 is ANQGSEA. Trimming cost V 7 bases and J 1 base; bases outside gene matches: 4. CDR3 sequence: CSAGQGWNTGELFF. The CDR3 nucleotides read TGCAGCGCTGGACAGGGGTGGAACACCGGGGAGCTGTTTTTT.

Turning to this clone: Distinct nucleotide sequences in the sample also encode this CDR3. J is TRBJ1-1 and V is TRBV24-1, with TRBD1 matching 7 bases. There are 13 residues in the CDR3. Germline CDR1 reads KGHDR; CDR2 reads SFDVKD. V trimming: 7 bases; J trimming: 1 base; junction bases outside the gene matches: 2. CDR3 protein: CATRRQGNTEAFF. CDR3 sequence (DNA): TGTGCCACCAGAAGACAGGGGAACACTGAAGCTTTCTTT.

The table lists this clone with a few counts. The chain is built from TRBV2 and TRBJ1-1, with D tentatively TRBD1 (6 bases). V lost 6 bases and J lost 6, with 11 bases in between. The CDR3 has 12 residues. CDR1 SNHLY and CDR2 FYNNEI come from the germline V gene. CDR3 in DNA: TGTGCCAGCAGCCGCAGGGGCGCTGAAGCTTTCTTT. Translation gives CASSRRGAEAFF.

V gene TRBV5-5 combines with J gene TRBJ2-3; D gene unclear. This CDR3 has 14 residues. V was trimmed by 0 bases and J by 3 bases, leaving 8 bases between them. Germline loops: CDR1 SGHKS, CDR2 YYEKEE (reference sequence). The CDR3 nucleotides read TGTGCCAGCAGCTTGGTGGCAGATACAGATACGCAGTATTTT. Translation gives CASSLVADTDTQYF.

The V call is TRBV9, the J call TRBJ2-3, with TRBD2 as a possible D gene (6 bases). CDR3 size: 14 residues. The germline gives CDR1 SGDLS, CDR2 YYNGEE. Trimming pared 3 bases from V and 4 bases from J, leaving 12 bases between. This CDR3 reads CASSARLEADTQYF. CDR3 DNA sequence: TGTGCCAGCAGCGCCCGACTAGAAGCAGATACGCAGTATTTT.

The chain has TRBV28 and TRBJ1-1, with 10 bases identical to TRBD1. V shed 4 bases, J shed 1 base, and the junction held 6 bases outside the gene matches. Per germline, CDR1 MDHEN and CDR2 SYDVKM. CDR3 length equals 16 residues. CDR3 region: CASSSPRDRGNTEAFF. CDR3 nucleotide sequence: TGTGCCAGCAGTTCCCCCCGGGACAGGGGGAACACTGAAGCTTTCTTT.

This clone occurred a few times. This chain uses TRBV12-3 or TRBV12-4 with TRBJ1-1; no reliable D call. The CDR3 is made up of 12 amino acids. With 6 bases removed from V and 2 bases from J, the gap between germline ends came to 7 bases. The CDR3 DNA sequence: TGTGCCAGCAGCGGGTACAACACTGAAGCTTTCTTT. Its protein product is CASSGYNTEAFF.

This clone has more than one count but fewer than ten. The V call is TRBV4-3, the J call TRBJ2-7, with TRBD1 identical over 10 bases. Unmatched junction bases numbered 6, after V lost 1 base and J lost 6 bases. This CDR3 is 15 amino acids long. Germline V gene lookup returns CDR1 LGHNA and CDR2 YSLEER. Written as DNA, the CDR3 is TGCGCCAGCAGCCAAGCCGAAGGGACAGGGGCCGAGCAGTACTTC. Its protein product is CASSQAEGTGAEQYF.